This passage covers 4 T cell receptor beta chains from one sample sequenced in a study of shared clonotypes between healthy human individuals. Assay: immunoSEQ multiplex PCR; the TCRdb copy retains only in-frame clones and omits some. Of just over 2,000,000 clones in the sample, over 85% were seen once. Sample: naive CD4+ T cells sorted from blood. Subset: CD45RA+ positively selected. The source is a man aged 18 to 35 in good health.

The chain uses TRBV19 and TRBJ1-6, with D uncertain. Trimming shortened V by 2 bases and J by 10 bases, and 12 bases separated the two germline ends. The length of the CDR3 is 14 residues. Germline CDR1 and CDR2: LNHDA and SQIVND (reference sequence). CDR3 bases: TGTGCCAGTAGTATATCCGGGAATGGCTCACCCCTCCACTTT. This sequence encodes CASSISGNGSPLHF.

The chain has TRBV7-8 and TRBJ2-5; D remains ambiguous. The CDR3 has 14 amino acids. Trimming cost V 2 bases and J 5 bases, with 12 bases left between them. In germline, CDR1 is SGHVS, CDR2 FQNEAQ. The CDR3 region is CASSLLVSLETQYF. In nucleotides, the CDR3 is TGTGCCAGCAGCTTATTGGTCAGTTTGGAGACCCAGTACTTC.

The genes are TRBV19 and TRBJ2-2; a possible D gene is TRBD2 (6 bases). Trimming left V 4 bases short and J 5 bases short, with 14 bases between. This CDR3 is 15 amino acids long. Germline CDR1 LNHDA, CDR2 SQIVND (reference sequence). The CDR3 coding sequence is TGTGCCAGTAGTACCGGAGGGGCAGGGACCGGGGAGCTGTTTTTT. It codes for CASSTGGAGTGELFF. Based on the CDR3 plus reference TRBV19 and TRBJ2-2, the full variable domain is DGGITQSPKYLFRKEGQNVTLSCEQNLNHDAMYWYRQDPGQGLRLIYYSQIVNDFQKGDIAEGYSVSREKKESFPLTVTSAQKNPTAFYLCASSTGGAGTGELFFGEGSRLTVL.

The chain joins TRBV5-1 to TRBJ2-7, with D perhaps TRBD2 (5 bases). The CDR3 loop spans 16 amino acids. Germline V lookup: CDR1 SGHRS, CDR2 YFSETQ. The ends were cut back, 0 bases at V and 3 bases at J, with 16 bases in the middle. CDR3: CASSLDGEGIVYEQYV. Written as DNA, the CDR3 is TGCGCCAGCAGCTTGGACGGGGAAGGAATTGTCTACGAGCAGTACGTC.